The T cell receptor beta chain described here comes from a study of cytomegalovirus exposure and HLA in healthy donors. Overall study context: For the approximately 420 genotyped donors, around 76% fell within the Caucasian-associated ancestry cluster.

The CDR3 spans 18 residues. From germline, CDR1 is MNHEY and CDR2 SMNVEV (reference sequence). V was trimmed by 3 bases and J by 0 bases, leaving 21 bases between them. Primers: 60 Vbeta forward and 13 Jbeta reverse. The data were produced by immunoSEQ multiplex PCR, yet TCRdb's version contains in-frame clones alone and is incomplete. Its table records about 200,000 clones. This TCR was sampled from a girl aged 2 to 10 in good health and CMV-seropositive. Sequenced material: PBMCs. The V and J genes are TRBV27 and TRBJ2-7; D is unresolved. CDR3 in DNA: TGTGCCAGCAGTTTCGGGTATAAAAGCAGACCCCGCTCCTACGAGCAGTACTTC. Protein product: CASSFGYKSRPRSYEQYF.